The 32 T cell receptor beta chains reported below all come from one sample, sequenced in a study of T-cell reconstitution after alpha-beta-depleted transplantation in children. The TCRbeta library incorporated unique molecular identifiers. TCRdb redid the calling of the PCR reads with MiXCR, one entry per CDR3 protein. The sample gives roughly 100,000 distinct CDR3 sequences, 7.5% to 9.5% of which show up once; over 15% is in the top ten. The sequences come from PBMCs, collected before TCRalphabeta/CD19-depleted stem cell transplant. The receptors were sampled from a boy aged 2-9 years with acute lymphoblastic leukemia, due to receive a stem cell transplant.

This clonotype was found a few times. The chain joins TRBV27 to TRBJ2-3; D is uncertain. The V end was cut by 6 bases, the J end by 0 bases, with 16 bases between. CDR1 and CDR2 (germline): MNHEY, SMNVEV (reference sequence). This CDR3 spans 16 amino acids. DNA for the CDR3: TGTGCCAGCAGACCCCAGACGGTTACTAGCACAGATACGCAGTATTTT. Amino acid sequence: CASRPQTVTSTDTQYF.

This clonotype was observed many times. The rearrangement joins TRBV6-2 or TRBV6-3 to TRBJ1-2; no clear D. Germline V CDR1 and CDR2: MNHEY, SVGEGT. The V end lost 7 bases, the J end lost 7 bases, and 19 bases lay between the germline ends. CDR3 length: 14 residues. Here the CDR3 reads CASKLSGPRTGYTF. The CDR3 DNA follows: TGTGCCAGCAAGCTCTCAGGTCCCAGGACTGGCTACACCTTC.

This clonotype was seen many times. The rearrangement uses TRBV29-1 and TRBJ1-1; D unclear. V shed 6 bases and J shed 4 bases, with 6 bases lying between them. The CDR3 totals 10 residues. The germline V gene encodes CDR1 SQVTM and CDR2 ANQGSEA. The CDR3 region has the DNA TGCAGCGTAGGAAGCACTGAAGCTTTCTTT. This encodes CSVGSTEAFF.

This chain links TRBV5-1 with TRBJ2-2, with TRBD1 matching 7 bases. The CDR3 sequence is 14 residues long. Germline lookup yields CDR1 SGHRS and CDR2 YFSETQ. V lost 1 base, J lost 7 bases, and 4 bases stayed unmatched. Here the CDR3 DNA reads TGCGCCAGCAGCTTGCAAGGGGGCTACGGGGAGCTGTTTTTT. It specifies CASSLQGGYGELFF.

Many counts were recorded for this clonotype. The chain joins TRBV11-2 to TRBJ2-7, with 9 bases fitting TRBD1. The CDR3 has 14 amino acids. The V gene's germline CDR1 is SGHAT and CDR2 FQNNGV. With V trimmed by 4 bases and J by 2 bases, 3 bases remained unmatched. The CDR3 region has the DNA TGTGCCAGCAGCTCCAGGACAGGGGCCTACGAGCAGTACTTC. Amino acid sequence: CASSSRTGAYEQYF.

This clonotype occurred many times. CDR3 in DNA: TGTGCCAGCAGCTTAATAGGGACAGATACGCAGTATTTT. Translating gives CASSLIGTDTQYF. V gene TRBV7-9 combines with J gene TRBJ2-3, with D unresolved. V was shortened by 2 bases and J by 3 bases, with 6 bases between the two germline ends. CDR3 length: 13 residues. In germline, CDR1 is SEHNR, CDR2 FQNEAQ (reference sequence).

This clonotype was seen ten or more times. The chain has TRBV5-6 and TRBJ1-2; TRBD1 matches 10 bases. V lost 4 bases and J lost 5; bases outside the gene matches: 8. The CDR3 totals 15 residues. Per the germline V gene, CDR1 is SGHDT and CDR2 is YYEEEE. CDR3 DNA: TGTGCCAGCAGCCGATCGACAGGGGGCAGATATGGCTACACCTTC. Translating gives CASSRSTGGRYGYTF.

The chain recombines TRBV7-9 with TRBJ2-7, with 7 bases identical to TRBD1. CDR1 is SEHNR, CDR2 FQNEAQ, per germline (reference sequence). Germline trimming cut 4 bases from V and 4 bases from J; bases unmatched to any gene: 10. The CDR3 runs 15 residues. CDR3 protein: CASSSGQAGPYEQYF. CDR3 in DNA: TGTGCCAGCAGCTCCGGACAGGCTGGGCCTTACGAGCAGTACTTC.

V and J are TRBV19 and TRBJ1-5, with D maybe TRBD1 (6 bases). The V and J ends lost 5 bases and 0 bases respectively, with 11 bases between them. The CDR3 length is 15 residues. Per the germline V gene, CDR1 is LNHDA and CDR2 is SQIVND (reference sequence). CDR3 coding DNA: TGTGCCAGTAGTTCGGACAGCTATAGCAATCAGCCCCAGCATTTT. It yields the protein CASSSDSYSNQPQHF.

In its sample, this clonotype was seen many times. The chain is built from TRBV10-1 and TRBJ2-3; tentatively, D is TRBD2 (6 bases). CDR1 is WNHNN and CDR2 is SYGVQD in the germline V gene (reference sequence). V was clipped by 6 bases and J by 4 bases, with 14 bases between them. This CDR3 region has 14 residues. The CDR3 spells CASSRDSRADTQYF. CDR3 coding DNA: TGCGCCAGCAGCCGGGACTCAAGGGCAGATACGCAGTATTTT.

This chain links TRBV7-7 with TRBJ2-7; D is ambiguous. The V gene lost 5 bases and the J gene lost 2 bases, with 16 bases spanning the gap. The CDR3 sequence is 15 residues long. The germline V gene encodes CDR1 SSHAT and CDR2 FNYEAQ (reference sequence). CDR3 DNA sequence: TGTGCCAGCAGCCTCAACACTTCTACTCCCTACGAGCAGTACTTC. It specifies CASSLNTSTPYEQYF.

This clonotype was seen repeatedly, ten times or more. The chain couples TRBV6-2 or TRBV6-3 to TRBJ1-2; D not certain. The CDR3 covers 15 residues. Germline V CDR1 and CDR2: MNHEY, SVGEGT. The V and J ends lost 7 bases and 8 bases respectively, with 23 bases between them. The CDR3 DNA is TGTGCCAGCAACATTACTCCTTTTGAAACCCGAGGCTACACCTTC. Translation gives CASNITPFETRGYTF.

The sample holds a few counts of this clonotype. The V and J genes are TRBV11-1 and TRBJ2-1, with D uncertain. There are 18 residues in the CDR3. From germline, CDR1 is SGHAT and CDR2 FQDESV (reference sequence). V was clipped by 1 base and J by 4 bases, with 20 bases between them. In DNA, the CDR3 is TGTGCCAGCAGCTTAGAAGGCAGTCTTAGTCCCACTTACAATGAGCAGTTCTTC. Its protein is CASSLEGSLSPTYNEQFF.

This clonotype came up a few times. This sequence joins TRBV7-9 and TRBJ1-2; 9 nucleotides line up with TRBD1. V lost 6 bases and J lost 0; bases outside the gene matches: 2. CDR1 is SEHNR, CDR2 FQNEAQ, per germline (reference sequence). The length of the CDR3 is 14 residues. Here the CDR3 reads CASSWTGANYGYTF. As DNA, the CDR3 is TGTGCCAGCAGTTGGACAGGGGCTAACTATGGCTACACCTTC.

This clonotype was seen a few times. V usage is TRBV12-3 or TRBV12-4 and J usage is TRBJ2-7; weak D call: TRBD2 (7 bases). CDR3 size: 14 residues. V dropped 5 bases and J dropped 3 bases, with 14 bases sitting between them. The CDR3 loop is CASSPWGGHYEQYF. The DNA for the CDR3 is TGTGCCAGCAGTCCTTGGGGGGGCCACTACGAGCAGTACTTC.

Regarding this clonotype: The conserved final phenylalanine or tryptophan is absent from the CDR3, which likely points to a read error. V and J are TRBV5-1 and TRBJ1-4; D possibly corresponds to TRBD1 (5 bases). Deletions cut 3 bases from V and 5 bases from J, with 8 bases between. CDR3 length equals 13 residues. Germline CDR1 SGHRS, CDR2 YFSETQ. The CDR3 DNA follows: TGCGCCAGCAGCTCGGGACCGAATGAAAAACTGTTTTAT. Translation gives CASSSGPNEKLFY.

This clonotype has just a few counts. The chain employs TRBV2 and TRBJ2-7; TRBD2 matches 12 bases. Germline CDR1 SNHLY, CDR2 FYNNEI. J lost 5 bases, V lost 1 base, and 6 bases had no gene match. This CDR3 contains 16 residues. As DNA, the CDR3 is TGTGCCAGCAGTGAAGGGTTACTAGCGGGGGGTGACGAGCAGTACTTC. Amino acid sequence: CASSEGLLAGGDEQYF.

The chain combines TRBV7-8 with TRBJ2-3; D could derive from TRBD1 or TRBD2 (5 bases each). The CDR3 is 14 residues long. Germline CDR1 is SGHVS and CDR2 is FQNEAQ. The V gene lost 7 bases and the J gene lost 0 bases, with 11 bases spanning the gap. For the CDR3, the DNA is TGTGCCAGCACCCCGGGGCGAAGCACAGATACGCAGTATTTT. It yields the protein CASTPGRSTDTQYF.

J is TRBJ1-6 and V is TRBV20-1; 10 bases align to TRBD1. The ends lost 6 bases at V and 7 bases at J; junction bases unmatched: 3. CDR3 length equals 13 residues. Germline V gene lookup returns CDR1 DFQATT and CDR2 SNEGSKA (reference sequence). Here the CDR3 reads CSAMGQGNSPLHF. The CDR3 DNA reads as TGCAGTGCCATGGGACAGGGGAATTCACCCCTCCACTTT.

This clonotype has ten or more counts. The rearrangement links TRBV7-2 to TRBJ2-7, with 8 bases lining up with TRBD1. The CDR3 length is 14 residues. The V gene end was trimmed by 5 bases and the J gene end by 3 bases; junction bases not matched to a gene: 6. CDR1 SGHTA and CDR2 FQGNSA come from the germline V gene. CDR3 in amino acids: CASSPTGVIYEQYF. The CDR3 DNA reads TGTGCCAGCAGCCCGACAGGGGTGATCTACGAGCAGTACTTC. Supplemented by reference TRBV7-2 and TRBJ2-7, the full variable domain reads GAGVSQSPSNKVTEKGKDVELRCDPISGHTALYWYRQSLGQGLEFLIYFQGNSAPDKSGLPSDRFSAERTGGSVSTLTIQRTQQEDSAVYLCASSPTGVIYEQYFGPGTRLTVT.

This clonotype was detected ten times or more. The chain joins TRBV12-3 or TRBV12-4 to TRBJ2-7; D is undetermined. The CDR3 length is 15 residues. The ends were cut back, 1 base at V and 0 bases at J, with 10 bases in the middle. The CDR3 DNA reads TGTGCCAGCAGTTTAGGGCGATGGGGCTCCTACGAGCAGTACTTC. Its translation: CASSLGRWGSYEQYF.

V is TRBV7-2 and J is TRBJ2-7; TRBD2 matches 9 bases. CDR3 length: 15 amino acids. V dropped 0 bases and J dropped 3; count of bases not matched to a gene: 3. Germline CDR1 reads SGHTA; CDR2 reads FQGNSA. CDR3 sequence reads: CASSLASRGGYEQYF. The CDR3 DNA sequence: TGTGCCAGCAGCTTAGCGTCGCGGGGGGGCTACGAGCAGTACTTC.

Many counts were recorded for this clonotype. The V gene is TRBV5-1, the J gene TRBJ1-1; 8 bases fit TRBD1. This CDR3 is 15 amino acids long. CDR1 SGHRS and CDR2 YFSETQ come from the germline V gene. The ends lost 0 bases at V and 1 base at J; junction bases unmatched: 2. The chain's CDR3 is CASSLARGRNTEAFF. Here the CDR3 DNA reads TGCGCCAGCAGCTTGGCCAGGGGGCGGAACACTGAAGCTTTCTTT.

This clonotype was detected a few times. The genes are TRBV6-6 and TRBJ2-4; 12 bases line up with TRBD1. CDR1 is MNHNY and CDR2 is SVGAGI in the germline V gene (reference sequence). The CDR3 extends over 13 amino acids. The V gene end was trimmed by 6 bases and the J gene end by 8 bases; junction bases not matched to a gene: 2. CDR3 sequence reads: CASRGQGADIQYF. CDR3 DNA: TGTGCCAGCAGGGGACAGGGGGCGGACATTCAGTACTTC.

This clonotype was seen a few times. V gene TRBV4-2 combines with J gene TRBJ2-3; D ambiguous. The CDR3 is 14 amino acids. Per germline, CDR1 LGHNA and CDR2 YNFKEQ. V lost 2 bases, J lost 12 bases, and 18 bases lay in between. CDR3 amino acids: CASSQTTNRDRQYF. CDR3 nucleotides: TGTGCCAGCAGCCAAACAACGAACAGAGATCGTCAGTATTTT.

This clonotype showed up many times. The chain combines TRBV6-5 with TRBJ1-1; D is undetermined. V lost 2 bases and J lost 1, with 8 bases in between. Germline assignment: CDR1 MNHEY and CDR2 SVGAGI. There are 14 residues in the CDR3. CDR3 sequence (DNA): TGTGCCAGCAGTTACCGGCCCCGGAACACTGAAGCTTTCTTT. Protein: CASSYRPRNTEAFF.

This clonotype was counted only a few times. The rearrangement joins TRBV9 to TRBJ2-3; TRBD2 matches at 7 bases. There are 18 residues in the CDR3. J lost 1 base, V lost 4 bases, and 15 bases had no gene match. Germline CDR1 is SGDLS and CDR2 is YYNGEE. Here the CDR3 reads CASSPPVRASGGTDTQYF. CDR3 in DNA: TGTGCCAGCAGCCCTCCGGTCCGGGCTAGCGGAGGCACAGATACGCAGTATTTT.

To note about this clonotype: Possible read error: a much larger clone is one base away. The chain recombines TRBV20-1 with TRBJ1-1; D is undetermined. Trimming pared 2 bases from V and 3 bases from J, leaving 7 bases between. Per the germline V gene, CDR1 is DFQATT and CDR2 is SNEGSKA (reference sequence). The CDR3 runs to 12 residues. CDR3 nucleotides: TGCAGTGCTAGACAGGTGGACACTGAAGCTTTCTTT. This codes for CSARQVDTEAFF.

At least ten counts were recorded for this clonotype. CDR3 sequence (DNA): TGTGCCAGCAGTTTACTACGCCAGGGGGCGAATTCACCCCTCCACTTT. As protein: CASSLLRQGANSPLHF. The V call is TRBV28, the J call TRBJ1-6; 8 nucleotides align to TRBD1. CDR3 size: 16 residues. J gave up 7 bases and V 2 bases, and 7 bases lay outside the gene matches. Germline CDR1 MDHEN, CDR2 SYDVKM.

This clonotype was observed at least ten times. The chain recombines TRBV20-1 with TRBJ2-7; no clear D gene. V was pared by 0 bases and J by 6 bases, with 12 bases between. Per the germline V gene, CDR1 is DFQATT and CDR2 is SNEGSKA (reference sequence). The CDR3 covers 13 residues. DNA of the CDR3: TGCAGTGCTAGAGACCCCCTCTTACCCGAGCAGTACTTC. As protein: CSARDPLLPEQYF.

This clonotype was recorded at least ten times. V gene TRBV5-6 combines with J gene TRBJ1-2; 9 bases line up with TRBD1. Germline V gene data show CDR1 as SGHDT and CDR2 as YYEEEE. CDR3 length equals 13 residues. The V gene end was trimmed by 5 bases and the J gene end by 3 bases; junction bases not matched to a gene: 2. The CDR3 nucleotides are TGTGCCAGCAGTTGGGACAGGGACTATGGCTACACCTTC. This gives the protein CASSWDRDYGYTF. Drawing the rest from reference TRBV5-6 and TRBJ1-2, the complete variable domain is DAGVTQSPTHLIKTRGQQVTLRCSPKSGHDTVSWYQQALGQGPQFIFQYYEEEERQRGNFPDRFSGHQFPNYSSELNVNALLLGDSALYLCASSWDRDYGYTFGSGTRLTVV.

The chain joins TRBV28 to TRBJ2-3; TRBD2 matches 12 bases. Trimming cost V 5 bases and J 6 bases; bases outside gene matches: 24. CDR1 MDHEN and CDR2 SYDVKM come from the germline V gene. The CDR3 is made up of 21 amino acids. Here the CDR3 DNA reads TGTGCCAGCAGTCCCCTCTGGAGAGCTAGCGGGGGGGCCGCCGGTAGGGATACGCAGTATTTT. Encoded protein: CASSPLWRASGGAAGRDTQYF.